Listed below are T cell receptor beta chains from one sample, sequenced in a study of glioma-infiltrating T cells. TCRdb re-analysed the multiplex PCR reads in MiXCR, keeping a single row per CDR3 protein. Found here are roughly 200,000 distinct CDR3 sequences, about 32% of them singletons; the top ten hold 20%. Sequences were obtained from glioma tissue, nonneoplastic brain tissue, or PBMCs (not recorded which). The receptors here all came from a human donor with low-grade glioma or glioblastoma, undergoing nonglioma brain surgery, or in good health (not recorded which). Both conserved end residues are part of each CDR3. Each record gives: J gene, D gene, V gene, CDR3 length, clone size, CDR3 protein, CDR3 DNA. A D gene is named only where the DNA matches it firmly. Some rows mark clone size as missing; the rest say once, few, many or name a class of expanded clone.

>TRBJ2-3|TRBD2|TRBV3-1|18|.
CASSQEWASGRRADTQYF
TGTGCCAGCAGCCAAGAATGGGCTAGCGGGAGGAGGGCAGATACGCAGTATTTT
>TRBJ2-7|.|TRBV20-1|14|.
CSASNPVASYEQYF
TGCAGTGCTAGCAACCCCGTCGCTAGCTACGAGCAGTACTTC
>TRBJ1-1|.|TRBV6-2/TRBV6-3|13|many
CATSRDTSTEAFF
TGTGCCACAAGCCGGGACACCTCCACTGAAGCTTTCTTT
>TRBJ1-1|.|TRBV4-1|14|.
CASSLRSGITEAFF
TGCGCCAGCAGCCTCCGCAGCGGAATTACTGAAGCTTTCTTT
>TRBJ2-7|.|TRBV6-2/TRBV6-3|14|many
CASSFTTNTYEQYF
TGTGCCAGCAGTTTCACGACAAATACCTACGAGCAGTACTTC
>TRBJ2-1|TRBD2|TRBV5-1|12|many
CASRQGGNEQFF
TGCGCCAGCAGGCAGGGAGGGAATGAGCAGTTCTTC
>TRBJ2-5|.|TRBV4-1|15|many
CASSPRATAAETQYF
TGCGCCAGCAGCCCGAGGGCCACGGCGGCCGAGACCCAGTACTTC
>TRBJ2-5|TRBD1|TRBV6-1|15|.
CASRRPGQGMGTQYF
TGTGCCAGCAGGCGTCCGGGACAGGGGATGGGGACCCAGTACTTC
>TRBJ2-5|.|TRBV29-1|11|many
CSVERGETQYF
TGCAGCGTTGAACGGGGGGAGACCCAGTACTTC
>TRBJ2-3|TRBD1|TRBV7-6|12|.
CASSRGTDIQYF
TGTGCCAGCAGTAGAGGGACAGATATTCAGTATTTT
>TRBJ2-1|TRBD2|TRBV10-3|15|.
CATQGEREGRNEQFF
TGTGCCACCCAGGGAGAGCGGGAGGGCCGAAATGAGCAGTTCTTC
>TRBJ1-1|.|TRBV18|16|many
CASSPPLAGLGTEAFF
TGTGCCAGCTCACCACCCCTCGCAGGTCTCGGCACTGAAGCTTTCTTT
>TRBJ2-3|.|TRBV6-1|14|many
CASKDPVGTDTQYF
TGTGCCAGCAAAGACCCCGTGGGCACAGATACGCAGTATTTT
>TRBJ2-5|TRBD2|TRBV27|16|once
CASSFRTSGRAETQYF
TGTGCCAGCAGTTTCCGGACTAGCGGGAGGGCAGAGACCCAGTACTTC
>TRBJ1-2|.|TRBV13|15|once
CASILGDSLNYGYTF
TGTGCCAGCATCTTAGGCGACAGCCTAAACTATGGCTACACCTTC
>TRBJ2-1|.|TRBV20-1|15|many
CSAILSGSSYNEQFF
TGCAGTGCTATACTTAGCGGAAGCTCCTACAATGAGCAGTTCTTC
>TRBJ2-1|.|TRBV28|10|many
CASSFNEQFF
TGTGCCAGCAGTTTCAATGAGCAGTTCTTC
>TRBJ2-3|TRBD2|TRBV20-1|14|once
CSAEGLAGDGTQYF
TGCAGTGCTGAGGGACTAGCGGGAGATGGTACGCAGTATTTT
>TRBJ2-1|.|TRBV19|13|few
CASSIDRANEQFF
TGTGCCAGTAGTATAGATCGGGCCAATGAGCAGTTCTTC
>TRBJ2-7|.|TRBV7-9|12|many
CASSSYYYEQYF
TGTGCCAGCAGCTCATACTATTACGAGCAGTACTTC
>TRBJ1-1|.|TRBV27|13|many
CASSSAINTEAFF
TGTGCCAGCAGTTCAGCTATCAACACTGAAGCTTTCTTT
>TRBJ2-1|TRBD2|TRBV28|17|many
CASSSQPLAGGGNEQFF
TGTGCCAGCAGTTCGCAGCCTCTAGCGGGAGGAGGGAATGAGCAGTTCTTC
>TRBJ2-4|TRBD1|TRBV6-2/TRBV6-3|14|.
CASSYRSGTGSVYF
TGTGCCAGCAGTTACCGCTCCGGGACAGGGTCGGTGTACTTC
>TRBJ2-3|.|TRBV7-2|11|many
CASTQTDTQYF
TGTGCCAGCACCCAGACAGATACGCAGTATTTT
>TRBJ2-7|.|TRBV4-3|16|many
CASSQDWIGKLYEQYF
TGCGCCAGCAGCCAAGATTGGATAGGGAAGCTCTACGAGCAGTACTTC
>TRBJ1-1|.|TRBV7-2|13|many
CASSSQGWGEAFF
TGTGCCAGCAGCTCACAGGGATGGGGTGAAGCTTTCTTT
>TRBJ2-1|TRBD2|TRBV10-3|18|.
CAISDPASGRGVYNEQFF
TGTGCCATCAGTGATCCTGCTAGCGGGAGAGGAGTCTACAATGAGCAGTTCTTC
>TRBJ2-3|TRBD2|TRBV7-2|17|.
CASSLALAGGPWNTQYF
TGTGCCAGCAGCTTAGCTCTAGCGGGAGGGCCCTGGAATACGCAGTATTTT
>TRBJ1-4|.|TRBV4-1|15|.
CASSQFLGSNEKLFF
TGCGCCAGCAGCCAATTCTTGGGATCTAATGAAAAACTGTTTTTT
>TRBJ1-5|.|TRBV12-3/TRBV12-4|13|.
CARSLEGNQPQHF
TGTGCCAGAAGTTTGGAGGGCAATCAGCCCCAGCATTTT
>TRBJ2-7|.|TRBV20-1|14|many
CSATSPIGSYEQYF
TGCAGTGCCACCAGCCCGATCGGGTCCTACGAGCAGTACTTC
>TRBJ1-2|.|TRBV4-2|15|.
CASSKERGGPGGYTF
TGTGCCAGCAGCAAAGAGCGGGGCGGCCCCGGTGGCTACACCTTC
>TRBJ1-1|.|TRBV7-8|13|many
CASSFHGGTEAFF
TGTGCCAGCAGCTTTCACGGGGGCACTGAAGCTTTCTTT
>TRBJ2-1|.|TRBV4-1|15|.
CASRQRQWADNEQFF
TGCGCCAGCAGACAAAGACAGTGGGCAGACAATGAGCAGTTCTTC
>TRBJ2-3|.|TRBV11-2|12|many
CASSLQIGTQYF
TGTGCCAGCAGCCTACAGATTGGTACGCAGTATTTT
>TRBJ1-1|.|TRBV12-3/TRBV12-4|15|many
CASSLFGGMNTEAFF
TGTGCCAGCAGTTTATTCGGAGGGATGAACACTGAAGCTTTCTTT
>TRBJ2-1|.|TRBV24-1|15|many
CATSDPGRSYNEQFF
TGTGCCACCAGTGATCCGGGGCGCTCCTACAATGAGCAGTTCTTC
>TRBJ2-7|TRBD1|TRBV19|16|.
CASSINRDRAKNEQYF
TGTGCCAGTAGTATTAACCGGGACAGGGCGAAGAACGAGCAGTACTTC
>TRBJ2-1|.|TRBV3-1|15|many
CASSLGGNSYNEQFF
TGTGCCAGCAGCCTGGGCGGGAATTCCTACAATGAGCAGTTCTTC
>TRBJ1-5|TRBD1|TRBV20-1|15|.
CSARNRGFGNQPQHF
TGCAGTGCTAGAAACAGGGGATTCGGTAATCAGCCCCAGCATTTT
>TRBJ2-1|TRBD2|TRBV19|15|few
CASRRSSGGSGEQFF
TGTGCCAGTAGAAGGTCTAGCGGAGGGAGTGGTGAGCAGTTCTTC
>TRBJ1-1|.|TRBV12-3/TRBV12-4|15|many
CASSSRPSYDAEAFF
TGTGCCAGCAGTTCACGACCCTCTTATGATGCTGAAGCTTTCTTT
>TRBJ2-1|TRBD1|TRBV5-5|16|many
CASYSSDRLVVHEQFF
TGTGCCAGCTACTCCTCGGACAGGTTGGTTGTCCATGAGCAGTTCTTC
>TRBJ2-7|TRBD2|TRBV7-2|15|many
CASSAFSGKGYEQYF
TGTGCCAGCAGCGCCTTTAGCGGGAAGGGATACGAGCAGTACTTC
>TRBJ2-5|.|TRBV29-1|13|.
CSVRRQSQETQYF
TGCAGCGTCCGACGGCAGTCTCAAGAGACCCAGTACTTC
>TRBJ1-2|TRBD1|TRBV7-9|17|many
CASSLVFRTGDNYGYTF
TGTGCCAGCAGCTTAGTTTTCCGGACAGGGGACAACTATGGCTACACCTTC
>TRBJ2-1|.|TRBV28|14|many
CASSQVFAPNEQFF
TGTGCCAGCAGTCAGGTCTTCGCCCCTAATGAGCAGTTCTTC
>TRBJ2-7|.|TRBV10-3|16|many
CAISESRREGVDEQYF
TGTGCCATCAGTGAGTCGAGGAGGGAAGGGGTAGACGAGCAGTACTTC